These T cell receptor beta chains were read from a single sample in a study of blood T cell repertoires in COVID-19. Only in-frame clones appear in the TCRdb table, and some are missing; sequencing was by immunoSEQ multiplex PCR. The sample consists of about 88,000 clones, 85% of them appearing once. The sequencing sample was made of peripheral blood. The receptors were gathered from a woman aged 70-85 years with acute or convalescent COVID-19. CDR3s include the opening cysteine and the closing phenylalanine or tryptophan. Fields, in order: V gene, J gene, CDR3 length, CDR3 protein.

v_call: TRBV30
j_call: TRBJ2-1
cdr3_length: 12
cdr3_aa: CAWTDAGVGQFF

v_call: TRBV28
j_call: TRBJ2-2
cdr3_length: 14
cdr3_aa: CASGSGQNTGELFF

v_call: TRBV9
j_call: TRBJ1-2
cdr3_length: 16
cdr3_aa: CASSVEAGGDSYGYTF

v_call: TRBV5-5
j_call: TRBJ2-2
cdr3_length: 14
cdr3_aa: CASSTGPHTGELFF

v_call: TRBV9
j_call: TRBJ2-1
cdr3_length: 15
cdr3_aa: CASSAAGSGYNEQFF

v_call: TRBV20-1
j_call: TRBJ1-6
cdr3_length: 15
cdr3_aa: CSASPGQGGNSPLHF

v_call: TRBV7-6
j_call: TRBJ2-1
cdr3_length: 11
cdr3_aa: CASLGGNEQFF

v_call: TRBV6-2/TRBV6-3
j_call: TRBJ1-2
cdr3_length: 14
cdr3_aa: CASSYSSRVTGYTF

v_call: TRBV13
j_call: TRBJ1-6
cdr3_length: 14
cdr3_aa: CASSLGRGGSPLHF

v_call: TRBV16
j_call: TRBJ1-1
cdr3_length: 16
cdr3_aa: CASSPRQGAVNTEAFF

v_call: TRBV19
j_call: TRBJ1-6
cdr3_length: 12
cdr3_aa: CASGQGYSPLHF

v_call: TRBV30
j_call: TRBJ1-6
cdr3_length: 15
cdr3_aa: CASRRGSSYNSPLHF

v_call: TRBV6-1
j_call: TRBJ1-2
cdr3_length: 16
cdr3_aa: CASSEGNTGTVYGYTF

v_call: TRBV5-8
j_call: TRBJ2-2
cdr3_length: 13
cdr3_aa: CASSPRMAGELFF

v_call: TRBV14
j_call: TRBJ2-2
cdr3_length: 13
cdr3_aa: CASSQGRTGELFF

v_call: TRBV5-1
j_call: TRBJ2-3
cdr3_length: 14
cdr3_aa: CASSLGASRDTQYF

v_call: TRBV7-2
j_call: TRBJ1-2
cdr3_length: 14
cdr3_aa: CASSFQGRDYGYTF

v_call: TRBV25-1
j_call: TRBJ2-2
cdr3_length: 17
cdr3_aa: CASGGTSGAANTGELFF

v_call: TRBV9
j_call: TRBJ2-3
cdr3_length: 16
cdr3_aa: CASSGGSGVNTDTQYF

v_call: TRBV7-6
j_call: TRBJ2-5
cdr3_length: 14
cdr3_aa: CASSSRIHQETQYF

v_call: TRBV10-3
j_call: TRBJ2-2
cdr3_length: 14
cdr3_aa: CACRGRADTGELFF

v_call: TRBV10-3
j_call: TRBJ2-2
cdr3_length: 15
cdr3_aa: CAISDAGSDTGELFF

v_call: TRBV18
j_call: TRBJ2-3
cdr3_length: 22
cdr3_aa: CASSPPRRGGLAGNTSTDTQYF

v_call: TRBV2
j_call: TRBJ1-1
cdr3_length: 10
cdr3_aa: CASKGGTAFF

v_call: TRBV4-1
j_call: TRBJ1-1
cdr3_length: 13
cdr3_aa: CASSQGQFEVAFF

v_call: TRBV24-1
j_call: TRBJ2-2
cdr3_length: 11
cdr3_aa: CAIENTGELFF

v_call: TRBV24-1
j_call: TRBJ2-3
cdr3_length: 16
cdr3_aa: CATSDSGERVYNTQYF

v_call: TRBV10-2
j_call: TRBJ2-1
cdr3_length: 17
cdr3_aa: CASSESMAGGEYNEQFF